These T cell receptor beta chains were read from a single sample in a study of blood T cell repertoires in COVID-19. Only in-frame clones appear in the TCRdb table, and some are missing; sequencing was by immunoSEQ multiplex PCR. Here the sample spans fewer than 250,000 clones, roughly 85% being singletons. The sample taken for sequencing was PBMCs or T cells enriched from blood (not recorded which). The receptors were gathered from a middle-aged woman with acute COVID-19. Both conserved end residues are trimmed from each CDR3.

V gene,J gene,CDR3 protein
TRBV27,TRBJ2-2,ASSLNWGPANTGELF
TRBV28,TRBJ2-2,ASSLTDTGELF
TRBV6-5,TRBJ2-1,ASGSLADNNEQF
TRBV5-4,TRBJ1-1,ASSPQGLHGNTEAF
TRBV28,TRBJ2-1,ASYPLQAPRF
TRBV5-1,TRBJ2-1,ASSLLTLRDSYNEQF
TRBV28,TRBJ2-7,ASSLGGRGSYEQY
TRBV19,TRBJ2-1,ASSIRLADPEQF
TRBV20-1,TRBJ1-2,SASPGTGGGYT
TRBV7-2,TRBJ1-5,ASSLGGVLDNQPQH
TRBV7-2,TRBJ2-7,ASSRTSGRAYEQY
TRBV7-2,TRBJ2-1,ASSLEGDFYNEQF
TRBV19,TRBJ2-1,ASSPLGGTYNEQF
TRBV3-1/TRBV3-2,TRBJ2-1,ASSQGANYNEQF
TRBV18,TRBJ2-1,ASSPTTSGFNEQF
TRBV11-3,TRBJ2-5,ASSQMRVLETQY
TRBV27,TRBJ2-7,ATTGLAGSEQY
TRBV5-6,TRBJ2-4,ASSPHGSPRNIQY
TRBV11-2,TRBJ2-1,ASSPLTEMQF
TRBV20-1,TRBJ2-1,SASTAGTSGNNEQF
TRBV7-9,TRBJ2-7,ASSWGGMLEQY
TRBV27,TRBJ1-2,ASSLGSSNYGYT
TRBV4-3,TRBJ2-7,ASSQDGLAGIYEQY
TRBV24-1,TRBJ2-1,ATGGTYNEQF
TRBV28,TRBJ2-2,ASSPGTGRDIAGELF
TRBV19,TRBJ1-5,ATKGWGQGFQPQH
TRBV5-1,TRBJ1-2,ASSDPVNYGYT
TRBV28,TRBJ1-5,ASKGAHHNQPQH
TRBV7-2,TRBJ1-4,ASSSSDRVGEKLF
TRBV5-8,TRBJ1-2,ASSLNRNYGYT
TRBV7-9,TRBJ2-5,ASSSRGTVGETQY
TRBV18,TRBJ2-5,ASSPGIQETQY
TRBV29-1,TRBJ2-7,SYTSWGVYSYEQY